The following is a T cell receptor (beta chain) sequence with its context. Study processing details: Amplification of reference gene primers provided the estimated nucleated cell counts. Sequenced by immunoSEQ multiplex PCR; TCRdb stores in-frame clones only, minus some. For V, J and clone size, that table is used; D and trimming come from the DNA. The sample has around 200,000 clones; about 83% are singletons. The CDR3 is made up of 13 amino acids. The ends lost 8 bases at V and 12 bases at J; junction bases unmatched: 13. CDR1 is SEHNR and CDR2 is FQNEAQ in the germline V gene (reference sequence). This sample was taken from a study of blood T cell repertoires in COVID-19. Across the study: Acute and convalescent COVID-19 specimens originated in the United States, Italy and Spain. T cells, B-cell-depleted T cells, or PBMCs supplied cDNA or gDNA.

Seattle patients were enrolled while actively infected and followed longitudinally. This receptor was identified in a woman in her twenties or thirties with COVID-19, enrolled during active disease. This rearrangement joins TRBV7-9 to TRBJ2-1, with 7 bases lining up with TRBD2. Sequenced material: peripheral blood. The CDR3 sequence: CASGLLLPGGQFF. DNA of the CDR3: TGTGCCAGCGGACTTCTACTCCCGGGGGGGCAGTTCTTC.